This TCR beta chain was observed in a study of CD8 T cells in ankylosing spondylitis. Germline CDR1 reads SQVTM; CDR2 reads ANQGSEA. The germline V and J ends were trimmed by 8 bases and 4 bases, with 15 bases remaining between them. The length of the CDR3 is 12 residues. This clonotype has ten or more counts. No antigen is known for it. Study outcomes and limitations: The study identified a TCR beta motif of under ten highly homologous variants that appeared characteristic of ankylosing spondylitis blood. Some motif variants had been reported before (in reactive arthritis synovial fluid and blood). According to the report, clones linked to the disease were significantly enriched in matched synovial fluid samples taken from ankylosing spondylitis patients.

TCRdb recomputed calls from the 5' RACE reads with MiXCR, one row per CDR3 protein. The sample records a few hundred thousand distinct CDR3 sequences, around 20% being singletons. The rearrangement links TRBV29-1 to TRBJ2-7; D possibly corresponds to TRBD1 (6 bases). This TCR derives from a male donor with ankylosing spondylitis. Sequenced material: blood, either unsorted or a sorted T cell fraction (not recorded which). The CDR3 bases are TGCAGCTTCACCGGGACACTTTACGAGCAGTACTTC. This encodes CSFTGTLYEQYF.